This TCR beta chain was observed in a study of graft-versus-host responses after intestinal transplantation. Overall study context: Transplants given to recipients were multivisceral, liver-intestinal, or isolated intestinal. Findings of the study overall: Peak GvH clone levels in circulation were associated with early post-transplant HvG declines.

Produced via immunoSEQ multiplex PCR; TCRdb's table is partial and in-frame only. The sample holds 70,000 to 80,000 clones, about 92% seen once. On this clone itself: What it binds is not known.

The CDR3 is 15 amino acids. CDR1 MNHEY and CDR2 SMNVEV come from the germline V gene (reference sequence). V dropped 5 bases and J dropped 5; count of bases not matched to a gene: 8. This chain joins TRBV27 and TRBJ2-7; 11 bases fit TRBD2. The sample was unstimulated CD8+ T cells sorted from spleen or lymph node cells, taken before intestinal transplant. The clonotype was recovered from a human donor who received an intestinal transplant. CDR3 nucleotides: TGTGCCAGCAGTCCAATAGCGGGGGGGCTGGACGAGCAGTACTTC. Translation gives CASSPIAGGLDEQYF.